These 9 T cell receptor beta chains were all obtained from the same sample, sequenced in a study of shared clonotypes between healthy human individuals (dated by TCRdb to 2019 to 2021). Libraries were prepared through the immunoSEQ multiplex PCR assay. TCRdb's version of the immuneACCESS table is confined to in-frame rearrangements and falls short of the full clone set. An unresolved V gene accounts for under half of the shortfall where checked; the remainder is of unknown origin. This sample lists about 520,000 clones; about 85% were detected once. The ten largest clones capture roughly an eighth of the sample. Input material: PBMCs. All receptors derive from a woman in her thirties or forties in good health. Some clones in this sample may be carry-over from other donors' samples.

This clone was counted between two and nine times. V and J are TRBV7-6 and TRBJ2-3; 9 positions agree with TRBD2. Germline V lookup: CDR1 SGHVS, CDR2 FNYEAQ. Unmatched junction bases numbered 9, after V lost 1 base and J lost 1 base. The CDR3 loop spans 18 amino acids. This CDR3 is CASSLEGSGSSRTDTQYF. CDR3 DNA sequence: TGTGCCAGCAGCTTAGAGGGTAGCGGGAGTTCTCGCACAGATACGCAGTATTTT. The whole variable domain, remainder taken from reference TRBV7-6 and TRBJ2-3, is GAGVSQSPRYKVTKRGQDVALRCDPISGHVSLYWYRQALGQGPEFLTYFNYEAQQDKSGLPNDRFSAERPEGSISTLTIQRTEQRDSAMYRCASSLEGSGSSRTDTQYFGPGTRLTVL.

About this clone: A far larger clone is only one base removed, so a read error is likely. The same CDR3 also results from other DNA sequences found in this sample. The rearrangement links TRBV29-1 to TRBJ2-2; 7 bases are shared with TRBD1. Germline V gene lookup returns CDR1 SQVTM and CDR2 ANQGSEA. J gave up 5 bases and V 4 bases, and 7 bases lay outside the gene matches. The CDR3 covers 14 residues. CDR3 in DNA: TGCAGCGTTGTTAGGACAGGAAATACCGGGGAGCTGTTTTTT. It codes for CSVVRTGNTGELFF.

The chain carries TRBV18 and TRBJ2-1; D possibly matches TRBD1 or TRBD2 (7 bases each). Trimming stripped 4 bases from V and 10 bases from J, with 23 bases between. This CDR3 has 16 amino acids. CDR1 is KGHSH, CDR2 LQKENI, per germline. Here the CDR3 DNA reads TGTGCCAGCTCACTTAAGCTAGCGGCCCAACAGGGGGAGCAGTTCTTC. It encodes CASSLKLAAQQGEQFF.

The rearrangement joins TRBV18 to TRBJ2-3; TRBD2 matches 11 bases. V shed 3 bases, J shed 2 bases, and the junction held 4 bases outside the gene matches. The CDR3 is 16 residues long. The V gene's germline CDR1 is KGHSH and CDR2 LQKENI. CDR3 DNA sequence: TGTGCCAGCTCACCTGTACTAGCGGGGGCCACAGATACGCAGTATTTT. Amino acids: CASSPVLAGATDTQYF.

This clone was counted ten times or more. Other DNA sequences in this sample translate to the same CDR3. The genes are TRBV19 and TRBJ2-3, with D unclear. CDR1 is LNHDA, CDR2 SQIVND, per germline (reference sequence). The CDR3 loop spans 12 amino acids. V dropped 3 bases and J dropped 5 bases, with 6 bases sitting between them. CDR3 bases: TGTGCCAGTAGTATGCGCGGAGATACGCAGTATTTT. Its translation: CASSMRGDTQYF.

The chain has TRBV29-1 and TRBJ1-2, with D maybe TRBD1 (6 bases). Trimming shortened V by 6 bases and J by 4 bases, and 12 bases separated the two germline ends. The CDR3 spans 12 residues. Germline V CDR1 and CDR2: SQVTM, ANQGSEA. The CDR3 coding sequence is TGCAGCGTGGAGGGACACCTCTATGGCTACACCTTC. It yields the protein CSVEGHLYGYTF.

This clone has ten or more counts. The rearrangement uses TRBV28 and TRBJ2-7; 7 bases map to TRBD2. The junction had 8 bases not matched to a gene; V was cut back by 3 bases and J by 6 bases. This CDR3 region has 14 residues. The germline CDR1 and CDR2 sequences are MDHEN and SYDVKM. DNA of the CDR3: TGTGCCAGCAGTTTGGGAGGGGCCCTCGGCGAGCAGTACTTC. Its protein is CASSLGGALGEQYF.

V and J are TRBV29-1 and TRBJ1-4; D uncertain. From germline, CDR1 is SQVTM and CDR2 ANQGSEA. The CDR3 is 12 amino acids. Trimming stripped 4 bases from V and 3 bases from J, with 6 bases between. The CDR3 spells CSVGGSNEKLFF. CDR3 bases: TGCAGCGTTGGAGGGTCTAATGAAAAACTGTTTTTT.

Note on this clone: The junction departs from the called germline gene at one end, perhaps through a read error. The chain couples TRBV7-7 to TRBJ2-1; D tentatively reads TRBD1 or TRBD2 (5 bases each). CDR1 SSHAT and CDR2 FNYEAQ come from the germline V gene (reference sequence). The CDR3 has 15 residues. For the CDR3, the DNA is TGTGCTAGCAGCTTAGGAGGACACAGTAACAATGAGCAGTTCTTC. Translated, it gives CASSLGGHSNNEQFF.